This T cell receptor (beta chain) originates from a study of OX40 agonist ivuxolimab in advanced cancers. Study in general: The study treated patients with ivuxolimab, an agonistic anti-OX40 (CD134) antibody. Prior anti-PD-1, anti-PD-L1 or anti-CTLA-4 therapy did not bar entry, and approximately 40% had some. Overall study results and limits: Some nonresponders also had low normalized T-cell clonal expansion. Antigen specificity remained undetermined for the expanded peripheral T cells.

A word on this clone: The antigen is unknown.

The repertoire was sequenced with immunoSEQ multiplex PCR; TCRdb's copy has only in-frame clones and lacks some. The sample carries roughly 140,000 clones, 85% to 95% recorded once. Germline loops: CDR1 SEHNR, CDR2 FQNEAQ (reference sequence). The CDR3 covers 14 residues. The V and J ends lost 5 bases and 4 bases respectively, with 11 bases between them. The TCR was taken from an adult with an advanced solid tumor such as melanoma, head and neck, liver or kidney cancer. Sequenced here: CD4+ or CD8+ T cells sorted from blood, sampled in a trial of the OX40 agonist ivuxolimab. The chain links TRBV7-9 to TRBJ2-2; D may be TRBD1 (6 bases). The DNA of the CDR3 is TGTGCCAGCAGCGCATGGACAGTCACCGGGGAGCTGTTTTTT. Encoded protein: CASSAWTVTGELFF.